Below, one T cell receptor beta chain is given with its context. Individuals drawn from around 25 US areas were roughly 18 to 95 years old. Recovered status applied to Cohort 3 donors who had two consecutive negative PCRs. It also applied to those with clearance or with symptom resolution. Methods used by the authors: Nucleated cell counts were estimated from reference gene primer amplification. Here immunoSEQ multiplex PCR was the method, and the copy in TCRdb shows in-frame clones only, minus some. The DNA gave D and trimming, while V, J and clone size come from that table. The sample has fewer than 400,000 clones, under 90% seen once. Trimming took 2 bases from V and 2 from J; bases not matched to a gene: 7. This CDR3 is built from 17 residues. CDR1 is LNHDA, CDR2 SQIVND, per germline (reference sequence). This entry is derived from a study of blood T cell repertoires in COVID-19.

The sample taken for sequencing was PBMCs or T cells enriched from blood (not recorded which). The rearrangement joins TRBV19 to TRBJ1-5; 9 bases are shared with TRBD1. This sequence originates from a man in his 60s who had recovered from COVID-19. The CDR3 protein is CASSIFGTGSGNQPQHF. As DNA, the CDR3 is TGTGCCAGTAGTATATTTGGGACAGGGTCGGGCAATCAGCCCCAGCATTTT. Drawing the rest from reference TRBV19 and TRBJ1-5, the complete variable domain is DGGITQSPKYLFRKEGQNVTLSCEQNLNHDAMYWYRQDPGQGLRLIYYSQIVNDFQKGDIAEGYSVSREKKESFPLTVTSAQKNPTAFYLCASSIFGTGSGNQPQHFGDGTRLSIL.